This T cell receptor beta chain was identified in a study of cytomegalovirus exposure and HLA in healthy donors. A multiplex PCR was run with 60 Vbeta primers and 13 Jbeta primers. Clones were read by immunoSEQ multiplex PCR, and TCRdb kept only the in-frame ones, dropping some. The sample totals roughly 200,000 clones. Germline-derived CDR1 and CDR2 are SGHTA and FQGNSA. Trimming removed 0 bases at V and 0 bases at J, with 6 bases between. The CDR3 is 16 residues long. The study's findings and limits: When the data were analyzed later, several of the most significant clusters appeared to be linked to common viral pathogens. 150 to 200 TCR beta chains were listed as cytomegalovirus-associated. Reportedly, diagnosis of cytomegalovirus status by the classifier showed high specificity and sensitivity.

With respect to this clone: Its antigen is still unknown.

This clonotype was obtained from a girl between 2 and 10 years old in good health and CMV-seropositive. Material for sequencing was PBMCs. V gene TRBV7-2 combines with J gene TRBJ2-6; D unresolved. CDR3 loop: CASSLAQFSGANVLTF. DNA for the CDR3: TGTGCCAGCAGCTTAGCACAGTTCTCTGGGGCCAACGTCCTGACTTTC. Looking up the rest from reference TRBV7-2 and TRBJ2-6 gives the full variable domain: GAGVSQSPSNKVTEKGKDVELRCDPISGHTALYWYRQSLGQGLEFLIYFQGNSAPDKSGLPSDRFSAERTGGSVSTLTIQRTQQEDSAVYLCASSLAQFSGANVLTFGAGSRLTVL.